This entry features one T cell receptor (beta chain) sequence. Deletions cut 6 bases from V and 2 bases from J, with 12 bases between. The CDR3 extends over 14 amino acids. The record originates from a study of T-cell memory formation after mild COVID-19. Study-level background: Each donor largely had its own TCR clusters.

TCRdb redid the calling of the 5' RACE reads with MiXCR, one entry per CDR3 protein. The profile shows 350,000 to 500,000 distinct CDR3 sequences, more than 20% of them singletons. The receptor was derived from an adult woman who had mild COVID-19 (a few samples of this study predate the infection). Cell type and time point are not known. The rearrangement uses TRBV12-3 or TRBV12-4 and TRBJ2-3; D may match TRBD1 or TRBD2 (5 bases each). Sample: PBMCs or a T cell subset sorted from them (not recorded which). CDR3 nucleotide sequence: TGTGCCAGCAGATTCCGGGGCACCACAGATACGCAGTATTTT. Residues: CASRFRGTTDTQYF.